This T cell receptor beta chain was observed in a study of cytomegalovirus exposure and HLA in healthy donors. Study-level findings and limits: There was a cluster of highly shared sequence variants that was likely a sequencing artifact. TCR beta sequences reportedly predicted most subjects' HLA-A and HLA-B alleles accurately. Common viral pathogens (according to a later analysis) appeared linked to several of the most significant clusters.

Both 60 Vbeta primers and 13 Jbeta primers went into the PCR. Repertoires were generated with immunoSEQ multiplex PCR, while TCRdb's copy carries only in-frame clones and drops some. Of 140,000 to 150,000 clones in the sample, around 80% were seen once. Turning to this clone: What it binds is not known.

Sequencing used PBMCs. This clonotype originated in a female donor in good health and CMV-seronegative.

The CDR3 sequence: CASSDSIGELFF. CDR3 nucleotide sequence: TGTGCCAGCAGTGACTCTATCGGGGAGCTGTTTTTT. The chain combines TRBV25-1 with TRBJ2-2; D uncertain. Germline CDR1 MGHDK, CDR2 SYGVNS. The CDR3 is made up of 12 amino acids. The V end was cut by 3 bases, the J end by 7 bases, with 6 bases between.